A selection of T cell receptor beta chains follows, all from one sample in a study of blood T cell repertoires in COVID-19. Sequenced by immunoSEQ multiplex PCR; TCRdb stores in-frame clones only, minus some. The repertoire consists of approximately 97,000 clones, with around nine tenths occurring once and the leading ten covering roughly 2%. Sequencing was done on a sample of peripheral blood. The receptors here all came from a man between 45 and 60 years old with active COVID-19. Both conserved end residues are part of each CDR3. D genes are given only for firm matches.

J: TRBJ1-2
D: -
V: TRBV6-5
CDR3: CASSLTGNYGYTF
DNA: TGTGCCAGCAGCCTAACAGGGAACTATGGCTACACCTTC

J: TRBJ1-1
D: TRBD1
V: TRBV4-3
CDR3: CASSRRQGAWTEAFF
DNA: TGCGCCAGCAGCCGGAGACAGGGGGCTTGGACTGAAGCTTTCTTT

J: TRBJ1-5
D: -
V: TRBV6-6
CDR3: CASFDRSNQPQHF
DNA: TGTGCCAGCTTCGACAGAAGCAATCAGCCCCAGCATTTT

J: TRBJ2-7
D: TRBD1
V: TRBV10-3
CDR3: CAISVGDRGPYEQYF
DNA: TGTGCCATCAGTGTGGGGGACAGGGGGCCCTACGAGCAGTACTTC

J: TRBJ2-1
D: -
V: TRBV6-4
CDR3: CASSDRPAQDEQFF
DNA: TGTGCCAGCAGTGACCGGCCCGCCCAGGATGAGCAGTTCTTC

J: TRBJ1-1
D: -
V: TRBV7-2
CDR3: CASSPFYRENTEAFF
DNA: TGTGCCAGCAGCCCCTTCTACAGGGAGAACACTGAAGCTTTCTTT

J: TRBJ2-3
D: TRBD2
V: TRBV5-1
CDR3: CASSLAKRGRLADTQYF
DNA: TGCGCCAGCAGCTTGGCCAAGCGGGGGCGTTTAGCAGATACGCAGTATTTT

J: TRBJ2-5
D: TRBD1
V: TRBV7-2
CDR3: CASSFGQAIQETQYF
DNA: TGTGCCAGCAGCTTCGGACAGGCGATCCAAGAGACCCAGTACTTC

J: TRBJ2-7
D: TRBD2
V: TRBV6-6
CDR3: CASSYPGLANEQYF
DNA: TGTGCCAGCAGTTACCCGGGACTAGCGAACGAGCAGTACTTC

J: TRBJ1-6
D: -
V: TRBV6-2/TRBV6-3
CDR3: CASTPPPATASFWSSYNSPLHF
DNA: TGTGCCAGCACCCCGCCACCAGCGACAGCCAGTTTCTGGAGCTCCTATAATTCACCCCTCCACTTT